The clone carrying this TCR beta chain has a handful of counts. Its target is not known. TCRdb re-derived calls from the 5' RACE reads in MiXCR, one entry per CDR3 protein. The table records some 54,000 distinct CDR3 sequences, roughly 7.4% of them present only once. The sample is drawn from a study of spatial heterogeneity in lung cancer. Study at large: Compared with alpha-chain sequences, beta-chain sequences were consistently detected in greater numbers.

Findings and caveats of the study: Detection of ubiquitous tumor TCRs in blood was higher at resection than follow-up.

Noted time point: blood at routine non-recurrence follow-up after resection. TCRs were sequenced from unsorted whole RNA of tumor, nontumor lung or PBMC. The sequence was collected from a female donor with early-stage non-small cell lung cancer. Sequencing used PBMCs, obtained at follow-up.

The CDR3 sequence: CASIRQGGSDEQFF. The CDR3 DNA is TGTGCCAGCATTCGCCAAGGGGGTAGTGATGAGCAGTTCTTC. The chain carries TRBV27 and TRBJ2-1; D may be TRBD1 (6 bases). The germline gives CDR1 MNHEY, CDR2 SMNVEV (reference sequence). V lost 7 bases and J lost 8, with 18 bases in between. There are 14 residues in the CDR3.